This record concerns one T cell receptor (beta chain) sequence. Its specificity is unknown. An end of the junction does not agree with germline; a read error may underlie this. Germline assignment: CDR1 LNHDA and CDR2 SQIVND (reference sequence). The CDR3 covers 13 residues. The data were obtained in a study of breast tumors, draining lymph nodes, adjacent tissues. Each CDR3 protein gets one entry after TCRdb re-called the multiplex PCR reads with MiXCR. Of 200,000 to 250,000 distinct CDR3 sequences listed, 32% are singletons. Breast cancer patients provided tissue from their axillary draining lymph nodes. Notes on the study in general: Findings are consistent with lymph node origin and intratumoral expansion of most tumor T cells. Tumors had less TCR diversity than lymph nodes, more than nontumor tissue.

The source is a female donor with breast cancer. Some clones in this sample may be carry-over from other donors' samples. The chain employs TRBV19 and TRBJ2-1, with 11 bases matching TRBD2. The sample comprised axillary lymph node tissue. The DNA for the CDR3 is TGTGCCAGTAGACTAGCGGGAGCAAATGAGCGGTTCTTC. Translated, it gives CASRLAGANERFF.